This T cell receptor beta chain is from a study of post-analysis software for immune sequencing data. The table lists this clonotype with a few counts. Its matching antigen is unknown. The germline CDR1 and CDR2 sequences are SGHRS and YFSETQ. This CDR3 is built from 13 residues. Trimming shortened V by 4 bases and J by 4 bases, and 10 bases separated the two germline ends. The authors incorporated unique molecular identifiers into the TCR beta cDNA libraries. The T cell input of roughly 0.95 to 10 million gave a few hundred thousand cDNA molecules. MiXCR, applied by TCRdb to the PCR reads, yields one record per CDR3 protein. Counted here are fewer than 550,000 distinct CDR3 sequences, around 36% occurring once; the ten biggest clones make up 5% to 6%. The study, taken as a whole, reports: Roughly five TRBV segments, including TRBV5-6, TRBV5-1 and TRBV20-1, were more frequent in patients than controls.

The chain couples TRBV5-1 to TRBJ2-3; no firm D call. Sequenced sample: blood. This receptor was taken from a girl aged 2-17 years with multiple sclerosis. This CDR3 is CASSLGMADTQYF. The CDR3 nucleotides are TGCGCCAGCAGCCTGGGGATGGCAGATACGCAGTATTTT.